These T cell receptor beta chains were read from a single sample in a study of blood T cell repertoires in COVID-19. The data were produced by immunoSEQ multiplex PCR, yet TCRdb's version contains in-frame clones alone and is incomplete. The data hold 100,000 to 150,000 clones, with roughly 84% observed a single time. Sequencing was performed on peripheral blood. These receptors came from a woman older than 75 with acute or convalescent COVID-19. The CDR3 runs from the conserved cysteine through the conserved F or W. A D gene is named only where the DNA matches it firmly. Only some rows state a clone size, as once, few, many or a class for expanded clones.

TRBV5-1	.	TRBJ2-1	TRBD2	TGCGCCAGCAGTGGTAGCGGGAGGCGGGTCAATGAGCAGTTCTTC	CASSGSGRRVNEQFF
TRBV29-1	.	TRBJ2-5	.	TGCAGCGTTGGGGGGGATGACAGAAGCTATGGGAAAGGAGAGACCCAGTACTTC	CSVGGDDRSYGKGETQYF
TRBV5-1	.	TRBJ1-2	TRBD1	TGCGCCAGCAGCTTGGTTGTGGCAGGGGGCGGTCATGGCTACACCTTC	CASSLVVAGGGHGYTF
TRBV19	.	TRBJ1-5	.	TGTGCCAGTAGTGCCGGGTCCGGCGAGCCCCAGCATTTT	CASSAGSGEPQHF
TRBV29-1	.	TRBJ1-5	TRBD1	TGCAGCGTTGTCGGGGACAGGGAACAGCCCCAGCATTTT	CSVVGDREQPQHF
TRBV15	.	TRBJ1-2	.	TGTGCCACCAGCAGAGACTCCGGGACAAAGCAAGGCTACACCTTC	CATSRDSGTKQGYTF
TRBV18	.	TRBJ2-4	.	TGTGCCAGCTCACCACTGGCAGAATCGAACATTCAGTACTTC	CASSPLAESNIQYF
TRBV6-5	.	TRBJ1-2	.	TGTGCCAGCAGTTCCAGGGAAGTCTATGGCTACACCTTC	CASSSREVYGYTF
TRBV19	.	TRBJ1-3	.	TGTGCCAGTAGTATGTTGGGGCCTGGAAACACCATATATTTT	CASSMLGPGNTIYF
TRBV11-2	.	TRBJ1-2	.	TGTGCCAGCAGCTTCACCGGGGGGTCACTTAACTATGGCTACACCTTC	CASSFTGGSLNYGYTF
TRBV10-3	.	TRBJ1-3	.	TGTGCCATCACCACAGGGCTGGGCTCTGGAAACACCATATATTTT	CAITTGLGSGNTIYF
TRBV7-2	.	TRBJ2-2	.	TGTGCCAGCAGCCAAGAGGGCCGGGGCACCGGGGAGCTGTTTTTT	CASSQEGRGTGELFF
TRBV19	.	TRBJ1-2	.	TGTGCCAGCGCAACAGGGTTGAGTGGGAATGGCTACACCTTC	CASATGLSGNGYTF
TRBV6-2/TRBV6-3	.	TRBJ2-1	.	TGTGCCAGCAGTTACCAGGATTTATCATACAATGAGCAGTTCTTC	CASSYQDLSYNEQFF
TRBV5-1	.	TRBJ2-5	TRBD1	TGCGCCAGCAGCTTACGCCCTACGGGACAGGCTCAAAGGGAGACCCAGTACTTC	CASSLRPTGQAQRETQYF
TRBV6-1	.	TRBJ1-5	.	TGTGCCAGCAGTGAAAAGCCCGTCAATCAGCCCCAGCATTTT	CASSEKPVNQPQHF
TRBV4-3	.	TRBJ2-7	.	TGCGCCAGCAGCCAACAGGGTGGCCAGTACGAGCAGTACTTC	CASSQQGGQYEQYF
TRBV29-1	.	TRBJ1-1	.	TGCAGCGTAGCCGCCGGGGGAGGACACACTGAAGCTTTCTTT	CSVAAGGGHTEAFF
TRBV18	.	TRBJ1-5	TRBD1	TGTGCCAGCTCAAAGGACAGGGACCTCGGGCCCCAGCATTTT	CASSKDRDLGPQHF
TRBV6-5	once	TRBJ1-1	TRBD1	TGTGCCAGCAGTTCTGGGACAGGGCGGTACACTGAAGCTTTCTTT	CASSSGTGRYTEAFF
TRBV28	once	TRBJ2-7	.	TGTGCCAGCAGTTCGGGTTCGGTCTACGAGCAGTACTTC	CASSSGSVYEQYF
TRBV6-1	.	TRBJ1-4	.	TGTGCCAGCAGTGATAGGCCAGGGAGGGAAAAACTGTTTTTT	CASSDRPGREKLFF
TRBV5-1	.	TRBJ2-3	TRBD1	TGCGCCAGCAGCTTAGGGACAGATCAGTGGACAGATACGCAGTATTTT	CASSLGTDQWTDTQYF
TRBV15	.	TRBJ1-2	TRBD1	TGTGCCACCACCCCGTCAGGGGGGCGGTATGGCTACACCTTC	CATTPSGGRYGYTF
TRBV6-2/TRBV6-3	.	TRBJ2-7	.	TGTGCCAGCAGTTATTCTGGGCCGGCCTACGAGCAGTACTTC	CASSYSGPAYEQYF
TRBV3-1/TRBV3-2	.	TRBJ2-1	.	TGTGCCAGCAGCCAAGATCATGGAGGGCGGGAGCAGTTCTTC	CASSQDHGGREQFF
TRBV7-8	.	TRBJ2-3	TRBD1	TGTGCCAGCAGCAGAAGGACAGGGGAGGGCGCAGATACGCAGTATTTT	CASSRRTGEGADTQYF
TRBV18	.	TRBJ1-2	TRBD1	TGTGCCAGCTCACCATTCGACAGGGGGTCAGGCTACACCTTC	CASSPFDRGSGYTF
TRBV4-3	once	TRBJ1-1	.	TGCGCCAGCAGCCTCAAGTCAGGAGGGGCTGAAGCTTTCTTT	CASSLKSGGAEAFF
TRBV7-7	.	TRBJ2-2	TRBD2	TGTGCTAGCAGCCCGGGGGGGGGAAACACCGGGGAGCTGTTTTTT	CASSPGGGNTGELFF
TRBV18	.	TRBJ2-1	.	TGTGCCAGCTCCCCGGGGACTGTCTACAATGAGCAGTTCTTC	CASSPGTVYNEQFF
TRBV19	.	TRBJ1-2	.	TGTGCCAGTAGTATAGGCAGGGATGGTGGCTACACCTTC	CASSIGRDGGYTF
TRBV18	.	TRBJ1-6	TRBD1	TGTGCCAGCTCACCGGGACAGGGTTTGTCACCCCTCCACTTT	CASSPGQGLSPLHF
TRBV21-1	few	TRBJ1-2	.	TGTGCCAGCAGCAAAGCTTCCAGGGGGCAACACTATGGCTACACCTTC	CASSKASRGQHYGYTF
TRBV19	once	TRBJ2-5	.	TGTGCCAGTAGTATTCCAGGAGGGTTGGAGACCCAGTACTTC	CASSIPGGLETQYF
TRBV3-1/TRBV3-2	.	TRBJ1-1	.	TGTGCCAGCAGCCAAGTGACGGGGAACACTGAAGCTTTCTTT	CASSQVTGNTEAFF
TRBV3-1/TRBV3-2	.	TRBJ2-7	.	TGTGCCAGCAGCCGTCTAGAGGGGGGGCTCTCCTACGAGCAGTACTTC	CASSRLEGGLSYEQYF
TRBV5-6	.	TRBJ2-6	.	TGTGCCAGCAGCCGAAGGGGATCTGGGGCCAACGTCCTGACTTTC	CASSRRGSGANVLTF
TRBV10-2	.	TRBJ2-1	TRBD2	TGCGCCAGCAGTGAGTCGTTCGGCGGGGGGGCGTCGTATGAGCAGTTCTTC	CASSESFGGGASYEQFF
TRBV18	.	TRBJ1-5	.	TGTGCCAGCTCTCCCGACAGCTACCAGCCCCAGCATTTT	CASSPDSYQPQHF
TRBV19	.	TRBJ2-1	.	TGTGCCAGTACCCCTTCACAGTTCGCCGAACCTCATGAGCAGTTCTTC	CASTPSQFAEPHEQFF